This T cell receptor (beta chain) was sequenced in a study of T cells in localized non-small cell lung cancer. The method was immunoSEQ multiplex PCR; TCRdb's version includes in-frame clones alone and lacks a portion of them. The sample carries tens of thousands of clones, around 85% recorded once. After removal of 7 bases from V and 5 bases from J, the junction contained 8 bases not matched to a gene. From germline, CDR1 is MNHEY and CDR2 SVGAGI. CDR3 length: 14 residues. Study-level findings and limits: Since sequencing was restricted to only one region of the tumor, intratumor heterogeneity remains a possibility.

On this clone: Its matching antigen is unknown.

The chain recombines TRBV6-5 with TRBJ1-1, with TRBD1 matching over 9 bases. The starting material was peripheral blood, obtained before any cancer treatment. This TCR came from a male donor at least 60 years old with stage III squamous cell lung carcinoma. The CDR3 bases are TGTGCCAGCAACGCCCCGACAGGGGGGACTGAAGCTTTCTTT. Amino acids: CASNAPTGGTEAFF.